The 23 T cell receptor beta chains in this list originate from one sample, sequenced in a study of regulatory T cells in long-lasting Graves disease. The time point: newly diagnosed GD, antithyroid drugs for less than 3 months. RNA isolated from PBMCs was used to make the TCR library. HTBI primers from iRepertoire and Arm-PCR of CDR3 regions yielded the TCR beta libraries. TCRdb re-derived calls from the multiplex PCR reads in MiXCR, one entry per CDR3 protein. Of some 350,000 distinct CDR3 sequences listed, about a sixth are singletons. These same data were also listed under a study on T cells in Graves' hyperthyroidism and ophthalmopathy.

This material consisted of peripheral blood mononuclear cells (PBMCs), taken at new diagnosis, from a patient treated with antithyroid drugs. The source of these receptors is a woman between 18 and 30 years old with Graves disease.

As concerns this clonotype: It is likely a read error: a sequence one base away is far more abundant. The V gene is TRBV2, the J gene TRBJ2-5; 16 bases are shared with TRBD2. With V trimmed by 6 bases and J by 2 bases, 6 bases remained unmatched. CDR1 and CDR2 (germline): SNHLY, FYNNEI. This CDR3 is 17 amino acids long. The CDR3 DNA is TGTGCCAGCAGCCCCGGGACTAGCGGGGGGGGTCAAGAGACCCAGTACTTC. Protein: CASSPGTSGGGQETQYF.

Ten or more counts support this clonotype. The chain is built from TRBV2 and TRBJ2-1; tentative D call: TRBD1 (6 bases). The CDR3 length is 12 residues. Germline loops: CDR1 SNHLY, CDR2 FYNNEI. V was cut by 5 bases and J by 4 bases, with 6 bases left in between. The CDR3, as DNA: TGTGCCAGCAGTACAGGGTACAATGAGCAGTTCTTC. This gives the protein CASSTGYNEQFF.

This clonotype has a count of ten or more. This chain connects TRBV2 to TRBJ1-1, with D tentatively TRBD1 (6 bases). The germline V gene encodes CDR1 SNHLY and CDR2 FYNNEI. Between the trimmed V and J ends, which lost 6 bases and 5 bases, there was a span of 13 bases. The CDR3 extends over 13 amino acids. The CDR3 spells CASRISGDTEAFF. The CDR3 nucleotides are TGTGCCAGCAGAATCTCAGGGGATACTGAAGCTTTCTTT.

This clonotype was observed at least ten times. This chain uses TRBV18 with TRBJ1-1; no firm D call. Trimming took 4 bases from V and 0 from J, leaving 15 bases between them. The CDR3 covers 16 residues. CDR1 is KGHSH, CDR2 LQKENI, per germline. The CDR3 coding sequence is TGTGCCAGCTCACTGACTGGGGAAAACATGAACACTGAAGCTTTCTTT. Translation gives CASSLTGENMNTEAFF.

Points on this clonotype: One end of the junction fails to match germline, which may point to a read error. The chain combines TRBV7-2 with TRBJ2-1; D is unclear. The CDR3 runs 13 residues. The germline V gene encodes CDR1 SGHTA and CDR2 FQGNSA. The CDR3 nucleotides are TGTGCCGGCAGCTTCGGAAGGAGCTATGAGCAGTTCTTC. It encodes CAGSFGRSYEQFF.

Note on this clonotype: This may arise from a read error, as a much more abundant clone is one base away. CDR3 nucleotide sequence: TGTGCCAGCGAGCTTCCCGGGGGGGTCGAGCAGTACTTC. It specifies CASELPGGVEQYF. The chain links TRBV7-2 to TRBJ2-7; 8 nucleotides align to TRBD2. Trimming took 8 bases from V and 6 from J; bases not matched to a gene: 9. The CDR3 is 13 residues long. Germline V gene data show CDR1 as SGHTA and CDR2 as FQGNSA.

This clonotype was picked up many times. The chain recombines TRBV28 with TRBJ1-2, with a weak D call TRBD1 (6 bases). The germline gives CDR1 MDHEN, CDR2 SYDVKM. Trimming pared 5 bases from V and 4 bases from J, leaving 14 bases between. The CDR3 has 14 residues. For the CDR3, the DNA is TGTGCCAGCAGTGTCACCGGGACAAGCTATGGCTACACCTTC. Protein: CASSVTGTSYGYTF.

This clonotype was observed at least ten times. The chain recombines TRBV28 with TRBJ2-2; D gene uncertain. The V gene lost 4 bases and the J gene lost 4 bases, with 13 bases spanning the gap. Germline V CDR1 and CDR2: MDHEN, SYDVKM. CDR3 length: 15 residues. For the CDR3, the DNA is TGTGCCAGCAGTTACCGCACAGTGACCACCGGGGAGCTGTTTTTT. Residues: CASSYRTVTTGELFF.

V is TRBV5-6 and J is TRBJ1-1; 9 bases line up with TRBD1. Germline assignment: CDR1 SGHDT and CDR2 YYEEEE. This CDR3 region has 15 residues. The V gene end was trimmed by 4 bases and the J gene end by 3 bases; junction bases not matched to a gene: 7. Here the CDR3 DNA reads TGTGCCAGCAGCCTTCGGGGGACAGGGTACACTGAAGCTTTCTTT. Translation: CASSLRGTGYTEAFF.

This clonotype was counted at least ten times. The V call is TRBV28, the J call TRBJ2-1, with 9 nucleotides matching TRBD1. The CDR3 extends over 15 amino acids. The V gene end was trimmed by 6 bases and the J gene end by 2 bases; junction bases not matched to a gene: 5. Germline lookup yields CDR1 MDHEN and CDR2 SYDVKM. CDR3 DNA: TGTGCCAGCAGGCAACAGGGGGCGGCCTACAATGAGCAGTTCTTC. This sequence encodes CASRQQGAAYNEQFF.

V gene TRBV6-1 combines with J gene TRBJ2-7, with D possibly matching TRBD2 (6 bases). This CDR3 region has 15 residues. Trimming took off 5 bases at V and 1 base at J, with 15 bases between the two ends. CDR1 is MNHNS, CDR2 SASEGT, per germline. DNA of the CDR3: TGTGCCAGCAGTAAGTCGGGGGAGACATCCTACGAGCAGTACTTC. Translating gives CASSKSGETSYEQYF.

The chain uses TRBV4-1 and TRBJ2-2; the D is unclear. Per the germline V gene, CDR1 is MGHRA and CDR2 is YSYEKL. The CDR3 spans 16 residues. Deletions cut 1 base from V and 4 bases from J, with 13 bases between. The CDR3 nucleotides are TGCGCCAGCAGCCAAGTTTCGGAGACAATCACCGGGGAGCTGTTTTTT. This codes for CASSQVSETITGELFF.

V is TRBV7-9 and J is TRBJ1-2; the match to TRBD1 covers 7 bases. The V gene's germline CDR1 is SEHNR and CDR2 FQNEAQ (reference sequence). Unmatched junction bases numbered 14, after V lost 6 bases and J lost 4 bases. The length of the CDR3 is 16 residues. CDR3 nucleotide sequence: TGTGCCAGCAGTTCTACAGGGGTCCCCCGGAGCTATGGCTACACCTTC. Its protein product is CASSSTGVPRSYGYTF.

This clonotype was counted ten times or more. J is TRBJ2-2 and V is TRBV6-2 or TRBV6-3; 8 nucleotides line up with TRBD2. Germline lookup yields CDR1 MNHEY and CDR2 SVGEGT. V lost 5 bases and J lost 6; bases outside the gene matches: 8. CDR3 length: 15 residues. The CDR3 loop is CASSLTGGESGELFF. The CDR3 DNA sequence: TGTGCCAGCAGTCTGACCGGGGGGGAGTCCGGGGAGCTGTTTTTT.

This clonotype was detected a few times. This rearrangement joins TRBV19 to TRBJ2-2; D is unclear. Per germline, CDR1 LNHDA and CDR2 SQIVND (reference sequence). CDR3 length equals 14 residues. V lost 5 bases, J lost 2 bases, and 9 bases lay in between. For the CDR3, the DNA is TGTGCCAGTAGTGGAGCGAAAAACACCGGGGAGCTGTTTTTT. Amino acids: CASSGAKNTGELFF.

This clonotype was seen repeatedly, ten times or more. This chain uses TRBV12-3 or TRBV12-4 with TRBJ2-2; unclear D gene. This CDR3 spans 12 amino acids. V lost 6 bases and J lost 6, with 8 bases in between. CDR3 coding DNA: TGTGCCAGCAGACCCCGCCCCGGGGAGCTGTTTTTT. Its translation is CASRPRPGELFF.

This sequence joins TRBV28 and TRBJ1-1; 9 bases map to TRBD1. This CDR3 has 15 residues. J was trimmed by 3 bases and V by 5 bases; bases with no gene match: 7. CDR1 is MDHEN, CDR2 SYDVKM, per germline. The CDR3 DNA sequence: TGTGCCAGCAGTCTACCGGGACAGGGCTACACTGAAGCTTTCTTT. Amino acid sequence: CASSLPGQGYTEAFF.

This clonotype was seen at least ten times. This sequence joins TRBV7-9 and TRBJ2-5; 9 nucleotides match TRBD1. The CDR3 loop spans 17 amino acids. CDR1 and CDR2 from the germline V gene are SEHNR and FQNEAQ (reference sequence). The V segment lost 5 bases and the J segment 1 base; nucleotides outside the gene matches: 11. The CDR3 DNA sequence: TGTGCCAGCAGCCTCCGCCCAGGGGACAGGGTCCAAGAGACCCAGTACTTC. This sequence encodes CASSLRPGDRVQETQYF.

This clonotype was seen at least ten times. The genes are TRBV2 and TRBJ1-1, with D maybe TRBD1 (6 bases). Trimming took off 4 bases at V and 0 bases at J, with 12 bases between the two ends. The CDR3 is 15 amino acids. CDR1 and CDR2 from the germline V gene are SNHLY and FYNNEI. The chain's CDR3 is CASSVSGQMNTEAFF. In DNA, the CDR3 is TGTGCCAGCAGTGTTTCCGGACAGATGAACACTGAAGCTTTCTTT.

This clonotype was counted many times. This rearrangement joins TRBV3-1 to TRBJ1-2, with a weak D call TRBD1 (5 bases). V was pared by 1 base and J by 4 bases, with 10 bases between. The CDR3 loop spans 14 amino acids. Germline values: CDR1 LGHDT, CDR2 YNNKEL (reference sequence). The chain's CDR3 is CASSQGGRFYGYTF. The CDR3 bases are TGTGCCAGCAGCCAAGGGGGCAGGTTCTATGGCTACACCTTC.

This clonotype has just a few counts. The V gene is TRBV20-1, the J gene TRBJ2-7, with TRBD2 matching 8 bases. Germline V lookup: CDR1 DFQATT, CDR2 SNEGSKA (reference sequence). With 1 base clipped from V and 0 bases from J, the junction kept 2 bases outside the gene matches. CDR3 size: 14 residues. CDR3 in DNA: TGCAGTGCTAGAGGCGGGAGGAGCTCCTACGAGCAGTACTTC. This translates into CSARGGRSSYEQYF.

In this sample, this clonotype turned up many times. The chain uses TRBV20-1 and TRBJ2-7, with D possibly TRBD2 on 5 matching bases. V lost 6 bases and J 2 bases, leaving 17 bases between the germline ends. The CDR3 spans 14 residues. CDR1 is DFQATT and CDR2 is SNEGSKA in the germline V gene (reference sequence). The CDR3 region is CSARRPVGAYEQYF. CDR3 in DNA: TGCAGTGCCCGGCGACCAGTCGGGGCCTACGAGCAGTACTTC.

This clonotype was counted between two and nine times. This may arise from a read error, as a much more abundant clone is one base away. The J gene is TRBJ2-1, the V gene TRBV7-2, with 11 bases identical to TRBD2. The CDR3 length is 15 residues. Germline values: CDR1 SGHTA, CDR2 FQGNSA. V lost 0 bases, J lost 12 bases, and 7 bases stayed unmatched. The chain's CDR3 is CASSLAVAGGHGQFF. In DNA form, the CDR3 reads TGTGCCAGCAGCTTAGCAGTAGCGGGGGGGCATGGGCAGTTCTTC.